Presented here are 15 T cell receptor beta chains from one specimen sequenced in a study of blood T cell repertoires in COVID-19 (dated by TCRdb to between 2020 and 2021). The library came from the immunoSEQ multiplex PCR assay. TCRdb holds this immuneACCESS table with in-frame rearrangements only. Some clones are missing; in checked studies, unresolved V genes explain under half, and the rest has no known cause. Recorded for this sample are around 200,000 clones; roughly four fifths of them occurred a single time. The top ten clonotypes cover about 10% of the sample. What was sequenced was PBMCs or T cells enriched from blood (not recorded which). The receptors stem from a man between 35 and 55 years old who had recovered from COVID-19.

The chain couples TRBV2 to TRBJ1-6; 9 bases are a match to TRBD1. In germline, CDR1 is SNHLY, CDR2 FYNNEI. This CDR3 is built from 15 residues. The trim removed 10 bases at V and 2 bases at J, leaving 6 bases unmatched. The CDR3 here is CATKGTGTYNSPLHF. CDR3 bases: TGTGCCACCAAAGGGACAGGGACCTATAATTCACCCCTCCACTTT.

The CDR3 spells CASSLLGQGITEAFF. In DNA form, the CDR3 reads TGTGCCAGCAGCTTATTGGGTCAGGGGATCACTGAAGCTTTCTTT. The chain is built from TRBV7-6 and TRBJ1-1, with D possibly being TRBD1 (6 bases). Germline V lookup: CDR1 SGHVS, CDR2 FNYEAQ. This CDR3 has 15 residues. The V end was cut by 2 bases, the J end by 4 bases, with 14 bases between.

The CDR3, as DNA: TGTGCCAGTATGGAGGGTGTCGGGGAGCTGTTTTTT. Its protein is CASMEGVGELFF. This sequence joins TRBV19 and TRBJ2-2; a possible D gene is TRBD2 (6 bases). Germline V lookup: CDR1 LNHDA, CDR2 SQIVND (reference sequence). The CDR3 runs to 12 residues. Trimming took 7 bases from V and 7 from J, leaving 10 bases between them.

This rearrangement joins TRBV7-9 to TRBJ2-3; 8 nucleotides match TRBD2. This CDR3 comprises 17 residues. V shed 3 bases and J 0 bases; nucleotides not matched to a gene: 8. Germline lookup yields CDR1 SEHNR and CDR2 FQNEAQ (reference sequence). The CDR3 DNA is TGTGCCAGCAGCTTCTGGGGAGCGGGGGATAGCACAGATACGCAGTATTTT. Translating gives CASSFWGAGDSTDTQYF.

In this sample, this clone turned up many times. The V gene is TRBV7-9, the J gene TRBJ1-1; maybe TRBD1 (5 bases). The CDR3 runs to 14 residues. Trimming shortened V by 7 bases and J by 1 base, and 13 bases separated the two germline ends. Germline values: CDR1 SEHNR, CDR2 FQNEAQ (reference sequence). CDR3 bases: TGTGCCAGCACCCCAAGGGGAGGGAACACTGAAGCTTTCTTT. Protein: CASTPRGGNTEAFF.

The CDR3 here is CASSLASGTGKKLFF. The CDR3 region has the DNA TGTGCCAGCAGCTTAGCCTCCGGGACAGGGAAAAAACTGTTTTTT. V is TRBV7-2 and J is TRBJ1-4, with 9 nucleotides matching TRBD1. J lost 9 bases, V lost 0 bases, and 5 bases had no gene match. The CDR3 runs 15 residues. Germline CDR1 reads SGHTA; CDR2 reads FQGNSA.

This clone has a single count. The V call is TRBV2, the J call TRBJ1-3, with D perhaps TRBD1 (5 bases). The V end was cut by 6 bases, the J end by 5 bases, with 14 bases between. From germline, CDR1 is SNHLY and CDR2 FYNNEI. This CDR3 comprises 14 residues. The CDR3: CASRTQGIRNTIYF. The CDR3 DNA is TGTGCCAGCAGAACGCAGGGAATCAGAAACACCATATATTTT.

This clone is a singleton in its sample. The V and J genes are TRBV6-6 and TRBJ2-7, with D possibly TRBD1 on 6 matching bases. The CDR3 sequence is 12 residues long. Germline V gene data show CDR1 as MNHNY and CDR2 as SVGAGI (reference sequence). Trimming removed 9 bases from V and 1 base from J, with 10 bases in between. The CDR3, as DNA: TGTGCCAGTGCCGGGACATCCTACGAGCAGTACTTC. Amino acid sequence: CASAGTSYEQYF.

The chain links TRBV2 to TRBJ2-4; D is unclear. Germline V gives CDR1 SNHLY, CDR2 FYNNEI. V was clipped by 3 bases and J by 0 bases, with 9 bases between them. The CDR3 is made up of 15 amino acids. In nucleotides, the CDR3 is TGTGCCAGCAGTGAGCGGCCTCTAGCCAAAAACATTCAGTACTTC. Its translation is CASSERPLAKNIQYF.

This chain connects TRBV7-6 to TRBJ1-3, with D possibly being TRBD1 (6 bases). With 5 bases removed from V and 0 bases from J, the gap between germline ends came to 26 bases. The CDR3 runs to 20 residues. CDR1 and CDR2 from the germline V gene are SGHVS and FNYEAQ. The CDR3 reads CASSPNPYIRGYYSGNTIYF. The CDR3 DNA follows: TGTGCCAGCAGCCCCAACCCTTACATCAGGGGTTATTACTCTGGAAACACCATATATTTT. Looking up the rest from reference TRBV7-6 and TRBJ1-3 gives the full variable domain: GAGVSQSPRYKVTKRGQDVALRCDPISGHVSLYWYRQALGQGPEFLTYFNYEAQQDKSGLPNDRFSAERPEGSISTLTIQRTEQRDSAMYRCASSPNPYIRGYYSGNTIYFGEGSWLTVV.

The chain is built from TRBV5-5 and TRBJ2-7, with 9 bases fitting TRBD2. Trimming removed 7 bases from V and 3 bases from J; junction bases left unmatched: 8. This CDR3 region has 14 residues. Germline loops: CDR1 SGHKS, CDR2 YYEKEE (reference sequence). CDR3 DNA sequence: TGTGCCAGCGGGATGGGACTAGCCAACTACGAGCAGTACTTC. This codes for CASGMGLANYEQYF.

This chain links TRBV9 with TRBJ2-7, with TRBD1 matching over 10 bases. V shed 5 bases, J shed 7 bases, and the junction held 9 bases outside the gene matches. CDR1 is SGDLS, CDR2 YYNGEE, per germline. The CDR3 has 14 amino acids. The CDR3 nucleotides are TGTGCCAGCAGTTTCAGGGACAGGGGAGGGGAGCAGTACTTC. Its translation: CASSFRDRGGEQYF.

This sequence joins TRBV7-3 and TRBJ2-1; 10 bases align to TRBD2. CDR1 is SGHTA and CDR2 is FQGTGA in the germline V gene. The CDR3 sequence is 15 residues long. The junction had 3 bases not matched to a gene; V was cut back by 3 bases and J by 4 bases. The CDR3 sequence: CASSFSGGVYNEQFF. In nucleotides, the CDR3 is TGTGCCAGCAGCTTCAGCGGGGGGGTTTACAATGAGCAGTTCTTC.

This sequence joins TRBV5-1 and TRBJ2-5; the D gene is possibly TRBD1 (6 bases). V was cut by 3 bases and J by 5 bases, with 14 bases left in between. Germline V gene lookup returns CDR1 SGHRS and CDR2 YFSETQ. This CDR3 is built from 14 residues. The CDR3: CASSYSGVVETQYF. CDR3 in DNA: TGCGCCAGCAGCTATTCAGGGGTGGTGGAGACCCAGTACTTC.

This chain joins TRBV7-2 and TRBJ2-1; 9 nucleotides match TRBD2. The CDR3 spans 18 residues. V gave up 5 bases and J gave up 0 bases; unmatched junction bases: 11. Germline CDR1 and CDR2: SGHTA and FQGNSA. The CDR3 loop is CASSPGLAPPSSYNEQFF. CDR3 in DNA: TGTGCCAGCAGCCCGGGACTAGCTCCTCCTAGCTCCTACAATGAGCAGTTCTTC.